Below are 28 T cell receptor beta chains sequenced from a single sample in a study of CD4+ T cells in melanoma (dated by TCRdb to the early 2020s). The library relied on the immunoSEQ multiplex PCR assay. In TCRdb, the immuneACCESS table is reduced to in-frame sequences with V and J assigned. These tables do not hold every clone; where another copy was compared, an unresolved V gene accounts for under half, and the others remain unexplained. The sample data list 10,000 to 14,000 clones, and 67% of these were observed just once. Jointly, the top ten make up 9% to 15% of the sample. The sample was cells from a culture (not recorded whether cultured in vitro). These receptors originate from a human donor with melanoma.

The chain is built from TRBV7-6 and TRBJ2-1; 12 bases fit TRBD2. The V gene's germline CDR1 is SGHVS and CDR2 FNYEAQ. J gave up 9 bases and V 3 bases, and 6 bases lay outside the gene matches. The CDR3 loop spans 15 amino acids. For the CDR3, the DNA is TGTGCCAGCAGCTTTTCTAGCGGGGGGGCCTTTGAGCAGTTCTTC. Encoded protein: CASSFSSGGAFEQFF.

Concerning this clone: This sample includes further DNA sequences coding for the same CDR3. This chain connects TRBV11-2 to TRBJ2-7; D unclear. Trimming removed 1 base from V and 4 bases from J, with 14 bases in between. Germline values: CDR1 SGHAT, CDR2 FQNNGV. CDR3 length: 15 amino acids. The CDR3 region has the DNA TGTGCCAGCAGCTTAGTAGGCAGAGACTTATACGAGCAGTACTTC. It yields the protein CASSLVGRDLYEQYF.

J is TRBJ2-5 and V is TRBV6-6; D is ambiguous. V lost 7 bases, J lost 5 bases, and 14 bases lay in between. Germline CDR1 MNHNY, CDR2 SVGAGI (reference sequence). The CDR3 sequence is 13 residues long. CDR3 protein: CASMNYGWETQYF. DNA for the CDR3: TGTGCCAGCATGAATTATGGATGGGAGACCCAGTACTTC.

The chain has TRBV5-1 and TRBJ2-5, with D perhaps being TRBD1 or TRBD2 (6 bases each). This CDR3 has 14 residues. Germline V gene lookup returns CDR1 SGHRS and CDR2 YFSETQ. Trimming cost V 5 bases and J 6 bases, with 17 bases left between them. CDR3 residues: CASSLGGDSKTQYF. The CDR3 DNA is TGCGCCAGCAGTCTGGGGGGCGATTCAAAGACCCAGTACTTC.

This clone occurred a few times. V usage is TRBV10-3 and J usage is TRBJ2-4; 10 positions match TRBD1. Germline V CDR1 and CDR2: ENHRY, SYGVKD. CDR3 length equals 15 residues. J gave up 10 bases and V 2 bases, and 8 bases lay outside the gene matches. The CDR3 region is CAISEPRTGGKIQYF. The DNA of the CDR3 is TGTGCCATCAGTGAGCCGAGGACAGGGGGGAAGATTCAGTACTTC.

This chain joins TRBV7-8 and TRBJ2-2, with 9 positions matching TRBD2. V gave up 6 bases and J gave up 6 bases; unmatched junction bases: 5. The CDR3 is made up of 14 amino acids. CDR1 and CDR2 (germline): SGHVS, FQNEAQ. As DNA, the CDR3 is TGTGCCAGCAGTCCGGGACTAGCATCCGGGGAGCTGTTTTTT. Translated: CASSPGLASGELFF. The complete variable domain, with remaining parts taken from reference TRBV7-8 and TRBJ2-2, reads GAGVSQSPRYKVAKRGQDVALRCDPISGHVSLFWYQQALGQGPEFLTYFQNEAQLDKSGLPSDRFFAERPEGSVSTLKIQRTQQEDSAVYLCASSPGLASGELFFGEGSRLTVL.

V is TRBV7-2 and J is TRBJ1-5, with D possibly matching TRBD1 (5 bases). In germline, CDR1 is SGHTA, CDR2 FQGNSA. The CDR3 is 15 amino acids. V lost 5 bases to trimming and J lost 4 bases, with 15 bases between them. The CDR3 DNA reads TGTGCCAGCAGCGTGAATAGTGGGGGGAATCAGCCCCAGCATTTT. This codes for CASSVNSGGNQPQHF.

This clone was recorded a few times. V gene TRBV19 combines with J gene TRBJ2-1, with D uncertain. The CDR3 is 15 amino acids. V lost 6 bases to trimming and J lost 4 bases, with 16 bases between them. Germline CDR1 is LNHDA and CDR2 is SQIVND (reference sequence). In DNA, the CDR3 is TGTGCCAGTAGACCGGGCCTCTCCTCTTACAATGAGCAGTTCTTC. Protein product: CASRPGLSSYNEQFF. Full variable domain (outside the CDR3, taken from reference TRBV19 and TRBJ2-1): DGGITQSPKYLFRKEGQNVTLSCEQNLNHDAMYWYRQDPGQGLRLIYYSQIVNDFQKGDIAEGYSVSREKKESFPLTVTSAQKNPTAFYLCASRPGLSSYNEQFFGPGTRLTVL.

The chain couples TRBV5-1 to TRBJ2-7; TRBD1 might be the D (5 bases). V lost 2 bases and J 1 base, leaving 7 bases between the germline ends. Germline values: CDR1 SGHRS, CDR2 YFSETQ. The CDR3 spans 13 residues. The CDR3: CASSLQDSYEQYF. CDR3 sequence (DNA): TGCGCCAGCAGCTTACAGGATTCCTACGAGCAGTACTTC.

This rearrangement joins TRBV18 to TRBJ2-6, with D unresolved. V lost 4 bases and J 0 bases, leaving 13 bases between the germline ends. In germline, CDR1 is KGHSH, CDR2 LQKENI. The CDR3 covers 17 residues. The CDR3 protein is CASSQRGEFSGANVLTF. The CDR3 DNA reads TGTGCCAGCTCACAACGCGGAGAGTTCTCTGGGGCCAACGTCCTGACTTTC. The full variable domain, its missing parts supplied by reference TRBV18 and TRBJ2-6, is NAGVMQNPRHLVRRRGQEARLRCSPMKGHSHVYWYRQLPEEGLKFMVYLQKENIIDESGMPKERFSAEFPKEGPSILRIQQVVRGDSAAYFCASSQRGEFSGANVLTFGAGSRLTVL.

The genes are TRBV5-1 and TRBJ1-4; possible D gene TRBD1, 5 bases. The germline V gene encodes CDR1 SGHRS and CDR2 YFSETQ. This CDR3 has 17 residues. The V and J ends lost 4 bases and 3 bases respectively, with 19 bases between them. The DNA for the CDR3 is TGCGCCAGCAGCCTGATGCCTATGGGGGATGCTAATGAAAAACTGTTTTTT. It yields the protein CASSLMPMGDANEKLFF.

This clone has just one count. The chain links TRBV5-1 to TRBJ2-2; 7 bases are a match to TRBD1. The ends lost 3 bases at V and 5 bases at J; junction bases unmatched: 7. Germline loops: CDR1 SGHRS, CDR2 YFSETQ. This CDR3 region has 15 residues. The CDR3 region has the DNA TGCGCCAGCAGCTGGGACAGTGTGCAGACCGGGGAGCTGTTTTTT. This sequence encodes CASSWDSVQTGELFF.

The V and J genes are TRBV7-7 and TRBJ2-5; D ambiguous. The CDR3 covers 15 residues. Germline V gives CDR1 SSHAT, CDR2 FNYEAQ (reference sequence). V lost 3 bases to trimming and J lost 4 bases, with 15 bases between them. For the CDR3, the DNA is TGTGCCAGCAGCTTGACTGGGAATACGCGAGAGACCCAGTACTTC. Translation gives CASSLTGNTRETQYF.

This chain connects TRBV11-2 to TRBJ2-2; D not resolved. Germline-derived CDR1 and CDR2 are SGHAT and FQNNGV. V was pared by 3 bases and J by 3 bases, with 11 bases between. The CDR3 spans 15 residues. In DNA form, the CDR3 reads TGTGCCAGCAGCTTCAAGGGAAGGGACACCGGGGAGCTGTTTTTT. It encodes CASSFKGRDTGELFF.

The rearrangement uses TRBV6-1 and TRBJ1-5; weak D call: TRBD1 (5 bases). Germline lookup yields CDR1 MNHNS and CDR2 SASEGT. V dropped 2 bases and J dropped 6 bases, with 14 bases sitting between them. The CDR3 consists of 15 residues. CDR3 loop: CASSEFWGYSQPQHF. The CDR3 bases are TGTGCCAGCAGTGAATTCTGGGGGTATTCTCAGCCCCAGCATTTT.

Written as DNA, the CDR3 is TGTGCCAGCAGCGGAGAGGAGGGGCTCCTCGTGAACACTGAAGCTTTCTTT. Its protein product is CASSGEEGLLVNTEAFF. The chain couples TRBV9 to TRBJ1-1; D is possibly TRBD1 (5 bases). The CDR3 covers 17 residues. V lost 3 bases and J lost 0, with 18 bases in between. From germline, CDR1 is SGDLS and CDR2 YYNGEE.

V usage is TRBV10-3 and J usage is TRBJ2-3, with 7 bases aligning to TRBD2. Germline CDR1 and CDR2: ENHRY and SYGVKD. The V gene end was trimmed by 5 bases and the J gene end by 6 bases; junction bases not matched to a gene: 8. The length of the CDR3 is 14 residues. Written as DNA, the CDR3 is TGTGCCATCAGTTACGGACTAGATGGCGATACGCAGTATTTT. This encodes CAISYGLDGDTQYF.

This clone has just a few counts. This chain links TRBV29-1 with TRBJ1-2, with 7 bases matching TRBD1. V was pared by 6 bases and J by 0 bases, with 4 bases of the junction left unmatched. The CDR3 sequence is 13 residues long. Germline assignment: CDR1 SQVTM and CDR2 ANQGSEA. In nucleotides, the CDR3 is TGCAGCGTGAGGGGGACAGCTAACTATGGCTACACCTTC. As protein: CSVRGTANYGYTF.

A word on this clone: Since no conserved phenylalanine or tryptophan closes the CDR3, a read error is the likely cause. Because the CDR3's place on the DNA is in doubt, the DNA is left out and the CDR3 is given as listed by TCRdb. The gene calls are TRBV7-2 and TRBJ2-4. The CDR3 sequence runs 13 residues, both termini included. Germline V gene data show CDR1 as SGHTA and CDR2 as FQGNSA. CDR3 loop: CASSLGPSRGPLI.

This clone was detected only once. The CDR3 sequence is CASSPDRDYGYTF. The CDR3, as DNA: TGTGCCAGCAGCCCTGACAGGGACTATGGCTACACCTTC. The chain uses TRBV9 and TRBJ1-2, with TRBD1 matching over 7 bases. V trimming: 4 bases; J trimming: 3 bases; junction bases outside the gene matches: 3. The CDR3 loop spans 13 amino acids. The germline gives CDR1 SGDLS, CDR2 YYNGEE.

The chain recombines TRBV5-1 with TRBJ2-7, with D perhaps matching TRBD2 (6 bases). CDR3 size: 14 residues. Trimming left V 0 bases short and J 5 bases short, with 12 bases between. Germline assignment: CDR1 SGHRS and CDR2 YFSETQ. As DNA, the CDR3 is TGCGCCAGCAGCTTGGAGGTTAGCGGTAACGAGCAGTACTTC. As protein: CASSLEVSGNEQYF.

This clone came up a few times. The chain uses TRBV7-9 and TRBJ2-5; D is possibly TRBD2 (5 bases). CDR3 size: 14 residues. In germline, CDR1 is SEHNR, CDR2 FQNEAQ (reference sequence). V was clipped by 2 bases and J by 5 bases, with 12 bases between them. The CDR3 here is CASSLTVPGETQYF. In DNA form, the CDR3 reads TGTGCCAGCAGCTTAACTGTCCCGGGGGAGACCCAGTACTTC.

CDR3 coding DNA: TGCAGCGTTGTGGATACAGGAGTACAAGAGACCCAGTACTTC. Translating it yields CSVVDTGVQETQYF. J is TRBJ2-5 and V is TRBV29-1; weak D call: TRBD1 (5 bases). The CDR3 totals 14 residues. Trimming left V 4 bases short and J 2 bases short, with 14 bases between. The germline V gene encodes CDR1 SQVTM and CDR2 ANQGSEA.

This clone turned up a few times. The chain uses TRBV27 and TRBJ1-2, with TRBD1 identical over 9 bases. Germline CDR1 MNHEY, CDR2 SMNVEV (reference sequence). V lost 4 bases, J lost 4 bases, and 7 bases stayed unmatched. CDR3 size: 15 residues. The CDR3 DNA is TGTGCCAGCAGTTCCACCGGGACAGGGATCTATGGCTACACCTTC. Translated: CASSSTGTGIYGYTF.

CDR3 bases: TGTGCCAGCAGCTTAACTCCAGACCAAGAGACCCAGTACTTC. Amino acid sequence: CASSLTPDQETQYF. V is TRBV7-8 and J is TRBJ2-5; D unresolved. Germline V CDR1 and CDR2: SGHVS, FQNEAQ. The CDR3 length is 14 residues. The ends were cut back, 2 bases at V and 0 bases at J, with 7 bases in the middle.

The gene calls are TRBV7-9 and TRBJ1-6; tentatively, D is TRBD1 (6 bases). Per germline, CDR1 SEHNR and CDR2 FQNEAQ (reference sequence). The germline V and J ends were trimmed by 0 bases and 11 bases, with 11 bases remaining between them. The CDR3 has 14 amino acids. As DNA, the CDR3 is TGTGCCAGCAGCTTAGCCGCACAGGGCACACCCCTCCACTTT. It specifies CASSLAAQGTPLHF.

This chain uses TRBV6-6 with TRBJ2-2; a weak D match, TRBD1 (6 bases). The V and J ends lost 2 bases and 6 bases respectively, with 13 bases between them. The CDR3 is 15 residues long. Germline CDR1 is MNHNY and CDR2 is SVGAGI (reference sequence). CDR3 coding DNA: TGTGCCAGCAGTTACGCTATCACAGGGCCCGGGGAGCTGTTTTTT. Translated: CASSYAITGPGELFF.

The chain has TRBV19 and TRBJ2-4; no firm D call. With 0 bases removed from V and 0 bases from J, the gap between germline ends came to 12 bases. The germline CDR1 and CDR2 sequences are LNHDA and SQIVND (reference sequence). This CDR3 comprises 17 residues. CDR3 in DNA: TGTGCCAGTAGTATAGATGTAAGGCAGATAGCCAAAAACATTCAGTACTTC. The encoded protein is CASSIDVRQIAKNIQYF.